The 29 T cell receptor beta chains given below trace back to one sample, sequenced in a study of T cells in Graves' hyperthyroidism and ophthalmopathy. Amplification yielded TCR beta CDR3 regions, with RNA transcripts as the source. In the first-round RT-PCR of the TCR CDR3, the HTBI primer set was used. TCRdb reprocessed the multiplex PCR reads via MiXCR and lists one record per CDR3 protein. The data hold 400,000 to 600,000 distinct CDR3 sequences, with about 16% observed a single time. The source material was blood. All receptors come from a woman in her 30s with Graves' ophthalmopathy.

The CDR3, as DNA: TGTGCCAGCAGTTACGGTGGGGGAGTCTATGGCTACACCTTC. It encodes CASSYGGGVYGYTF. The V gene is TRBV6-6, the J gene TRBJ1-2; TRBD1 might be the D (5 bases). The V gene's germline CDR1 is MNHNY and CDR2 SVGAGI (reference sequence). V dropped 2 bases and J dropped 4 bases, with 11 bases sitting between them. The CDR3 runs 14 residues.

This clonotype was seen ten or more times. The J gene is TRBJ2-2, the V gene TRBV2, with 8 bases matching TRBD2. Germline V gives CDR1 SNHLY, CDR2 FYNNEI. The CDR3 runs 14 residues. V lost 7 bases to trimming and J lost 1 base; unmatched junction nucleotides: 2. CDR3 protein: CASISGENTGELFF. The CDR3 DNA follows: TGTGCCAGCATTAGCGGGGAGAACACCGGGGAGCTGTTTTTT.

This clonotype was recorded many times. The chain joins TRBV12-3 or TRBV12-4 to TRBJ1-5; D is uncertain. V was cut by 3 bases and J by 0 bases, with 6 bases left in between. The CDR3 runs 14 residues. The CDR3 region is CASSLGHSNQPQHF. Here the CDR3 DNA reads TGTGCCAGCAGTTTGGGCCATAGCAATCAGCCCCAGCATTTT.

This clonotype was counted a few times. V is TRBV27 and J is TRBJ2-1; 13 positions match TRBD2. The CDR3 length is 21 residues. V lost 6 bases and J lost 8; bases outside the gene matches: 25. The germline V gene has CDR1 MNHEY and CDR2 SMNVEV (reference sequence). CDR3 sequence: CASSRHLVGLAGNSPLDEQFF. CDR3 nucleotides: TGTGCCAGCAGCCGCCACTTAGTGGGACTAGCGGGAAACTCCCCCCTTGATGAGCAGTTCTTC.

The gene calls are TRBV28 and TRBJ1-1, with D unresolved. The V gene's germline CDR1 is MDHEN and CDR2 SYDVKM. With 4 bases removed from V and 0 bases from J, the gap between germline ends came to 21 bases. This CDR3 comprises 18 residues. CDR3 sequence: CASSSLFDLRVMNTEAFF. CDR3 nucleotide sequence: TGTGCCAGCAGTTCCCTATTCGATTTACGGGTTATGAACACTGAAGCTTTCTTT.

CDR3 sequence reads: CASSQEGLYTGELFF. The CDR3, as DNA: TGCGCCAGCAGCCAAGAGGGGCTATACACCGGGGAGCTGTTTTTT. The chain joins TRBV4-3 to TRBJ2-2, with a weak D call TRBD1 (5 bases). The CDR3 totals 15 residues. Germline V gene data show CDR1 as LGHNA and CDR2 as YSLEER. V lost 0 bases to trimming and J lost 3 bases, with 8 bases between them.

The chain has TRBV27 and TRBJ1-4; 7 bases fit TRBD1. CDR3 size: 13 residues. Losses at the gene ends were 6 bases for V and 11 bases for J; bases not matched to a gene: 9. Looked up from germline, CDR1 is MNHEY and CDR2 is SMNVEV (reference sequence). CDR3 bases: TGTGCCAGCAGCTCTAGACAGGGAGGGAAACTGTTTTTT. As protein: CASSSRQGGKLFF.

This clonotype was picked up a small number of times. V and J are TRBV24-1 and TRBJ2-2; D is tentatively TRBD1 or TRBD2 (5 bases each). Germline CDR1 KGHDR, CDR2 SFDVKD. The CDR3 is 13 amino acids. With 8 bases removed from V and 7 bases from J, the gap between germline ends came to 13 bases. In DNA, the CDR3 is TGTGCCACCACCGGGACCGGGGTCGGGGAGCTGTTTTTT. Amino acids: CATTGTGVGELFF.

This clonotype was picked up many times. The rearrangement uses TRBV11-2 and TRBJ2-3; D gene ambiguous. The CDR3 is made up of 13 amino acids. CDR1 and CDR2 (germline): SGHAT, FQNNGV. V was pared by 0 bases and J by 4 bases, with 5 bases between. This CDR3 is CASSLDMADTQYF. The CDR3 DNA follows: TGTGCCAGCAGCTTAGATATGGCAGATACGCAGTATTTT.

The table lists this clonotype with many counts. The rearrangement joins TRBV12-3 or TRBV12-4 to TRBJ2-5, with TRBD2 identical over 12 bases. Unmatched junction bases numbered 7, after V lost 4 bases and J lost 4 bases. The CDR3 is made up of 16 amino acids. The CDR3 spells CASSSTLAGGRETQYF. CDR3 sequence (DNA): TGTGCCAGCAGTTCCACACTAGCGGGAGGCAGAGAGACCCAGTACTTC.

This clonotype was observed a handful of times. The chain links TRBV6-2 or TRBV6-3 to TRBJ2-3, with TRBD2 as a possible D gene (6 bases). Trimming cost V 6 bases and J 9 bases, with 19 bases left between them. Germline V gene lookup returns CDR1 MNHEY and CDR2 SVGEGT. The CDR3 is made up of 14 amino acids. DNA of the CDR3: TGTGCCAGCAGACCCCATTGGCGGGGAGACACGCAGTATTTT. Translation gives CASRPHWRGDTQYF.

This clonotype was found many times. The chain is built from TRBV30 and TRBJ1-1, with D uncertain. Germline V gene lookup returns CDR1 GTSNPN and CDR2 SVGIG (reference sequence). With 8 bases removed from V and 1 base from J, the gap between germline ends came to 11 bases. The CDR3 length is 12 residues. The CDR3 DNA sequence: TGTGCCGCCGGACCAGGGAACACTGAAGCTTTCTTT. Its translation is CAAGPGNTEAFF. Drawing the rest from reference TRBV30 and TRBJ1-1, the complete variable domain is SQTIHQWPATLVQPVGSPLSLECTVEGTSNPNLYWYRQAAGRGLQLLFYSVGIGQISSEVPQNLSASRPQDRQFILSSKKLLLSDSGFYLCAAGPGNTEAFFGQGTRLTVV.

This clonotype has a count of ten or more. CDR3 bases: TGTGCCAGCAGCTCTGCGGGAGGGGAAGATACGCAGTATTTT. Its protein product is CASSSAGGEDTQYF. This chain joins TRBV12-3 or TRBV12-4 and TRBJ2-3, with 9 bases fitting TRBD2. The CDR3 totals 14 residues. V was pared by 6 bases and J by 5 bases, with 6 bases of the junction left unmatched.

This clonotype was seen more than once but under ten times. The chain has TRBV3-1 and TRBJ2-3; TRBD2 matches at 9 bases. Germline CDR1 LGHDT, CDR2 YNNKEL (reference sequence). The V segment lost 1 base and the J segment 3 bases; nucleotides outside the gene matches: 11. The CDR3 covers 18 residues. CDR3 sequence reads: CASSQARGAGGLTDTQYF. CDR3 nucleotide sequence: TGTGCCAGCAGCCAAGCAAGGGGCGCGGGAGGGTTAACAGATACGCAGTATTTT.

The chain couples TRBV15 to TRBJ2-7; 8 positions agree with TRBD2. Trimming at V came to 0 bases and at J to 5 bases, leaving 12 bases not matched to a gene. The V gene's germline CDR1 is LNHNV and CDR2 YYDKDF (reference sequence). The CDR3 has 17 residues. CDR3 coding DNA: TGTGCCACCAGCAGAGATCCTCTAGCGGGCCTTTCCCACGAGCAGTACTTC. Encoded protein: CATSRDPLAGLSHEQYF.

This clonotype was seen once. Since the CDR3 does not end with the conserved phenylalanine or tryptophan, this likely comes from a read error. The rearrangement joins TRBV5-1 to TRBJ2-2; D remains ambiguous. Germline V lookup: CDR1 SGHRS, CDR2 YFSETQ. The CDR3 loop spans 14 amino acids. Trimming left V 0 bases short and J 4 bases short, with 7 bases between. CDR3 nucleotide sequence: TGCGCCAGCAGCTTGGCCGCGGCCACCGGGGAGCTGTTTTCT. This sequence encodes CASSLAAATGELFS.

The genes are TRBV5-5 and TRBJ2-1; 8 bases are shared with TRBD1. The germline CDR1 and CDR2 sequences are SGHKS and YYEKEE (reference sequence). V lost 2 bases, J lost 4 bases, and 8 bases stayed unmatched. This CDR3 is 16 amino acids long. CDR3 nucleotides: TGTGCCAGCAGCTTTGATCCGACAGGGGTTTACAATGAGCAGTTCTTC. Amino acid sequence: CASSFDPTGVYNEQFF.

The rearrangement joins TRBV11-2 to TRBJ1-6, with unresolved D. Trimming took 4 bases from V and 6 from J, leaving 19 bases between them. This CDR3 has 17 residues. Germline CDR1 reads SGHAT; CDR2 reads FQNNGV. The CDR3 spells CASSSLASWRANSPLHF. The DNA of the CDR3 is TGTGCCAGCAGCTCATTGGCGAGTTGGAGGGCTAATTCACCCCTCCACTTT.

The rearrangement links TRBV2 to TRBJ1-2, with D possibly being TRBD1 (5 bases). From germline, CDR1 is SNHLY and CDR2 FYNNEI. CDR3 size: 14 residues. The ends were cut back, 6 bases at V and 4 bases at J, with 15 bases in the middle. In nucleotides, the CDR3 is TGTGCCAGCAGATCAGCGGAGACAGCCTATGGCTACACCTTC. This codes for CASRSAETAYGYTF.

To note about this clonotype: An end of the junction does not agree with germline; a read error may underlie this. V is TRBV7-2 and J is TRBJ2-5, with D unresolved. Germline CDR1 reads SGHTA; CDR2 reads FQGNSA. The CDR3 has 15 residues. CDR3 coding DNA: TGTGCCAGCAGCAAATGGACCCCGATGGATTCACCCCTCCACTTC. Protein sequence: CASSKWTPMDSPLHF.

This clonotype was picked up a small number of times. V and J are TRBV27 and TRBJ2-2; D unresolved. This CDR3 has 16 amino acids. Germline-derived CDR1 and CDR2 are MNHEY and SMNVEV (reference sequence). Trimming shortened V by 3 bases and J by 4 bases, and 15 bases separated the two germline ends. CDR3 in amino acids: CASSFSWGRPTGELFF. CDR3 bases: TGTGCCAGCAGTTTTTCATGGGGTCGCCCCACCGGGGAGCTGTTTTTT.

The table lists this clonotype with many counts. The chain combines TRBV27 with TRBJ2-1; D ambiguous. The CDR3 consists of 13 residues. CDR1 and CDR2 (germline): MNHEY, SMNVEV (reference sequence). Trimming took off 6 bases at V and 0 bases at J, with 6 bases between the two ends. The CDR3 protein is CASSTSSYNEQFF. As DNA, the CDR3 is TGTGCCAGCAGCACGAGCTCCTACAATGAGCAGTTCTTC.

This chain connects TRBV14 to TRBJ2-2; perhaps D is TRBD1 or TRBD2 (7 bases each). The CDR3 sequence is 19 residues long. With 0 bases removed from V and 1 base from J, the gap between germline ends came to 18 bases. The germline V gene encodes CDR1 SGHDN and CDR2 FVKESK. The CDR3 DNA follows: TGTGCCAGCAGCCAAGAGGGGGGGGGACAGTTCGAGAACACCGGGGAGCTGTTTTTT. This translates into CASSQEGGGQFENTGELFF.

The table lists this clonotype with many counts. The V gene is TRBV3-1, the J gene TRBJ2-4; the D is unclear. The ends were cut back, 4 bases at V and 0 bases at J, with 13 bases in the middle. There are 16 residues in the CDR3. CDR1 and CDR2 from the germline V gene are LGHDT and YNNKEL (reference sequence). CDR3 nucleotides: TGTGCCAGCAGCCTGTTACAGTTTGGAGCCAAAAACATTCAGTACTTC. This gives the protein CASSLLQFGAKNIQYF.

V usage is TRBV6-2 or TRBV6-3 and J usage is TRBJ2-3, with D unresolved. The CDR3 sequence is 15 residues long. V gave up 4 bases and J gave up 7 bases, with 18 bases separating them. Germline V gene lookup returns CDR1 MNHEY and CDR2 SVGEGT. In DNA, the CDR3 is TGTGCCAGCAGTTTCACGGTTGGCGTACTTAATACGCAGTATTTT. It encodes CASSFTVGVLNTQYF.

The CDR3 DNA sequence: TGTGCCAGCTCACCACCGACAGGGGCCAAAAACATTCAGTACTTC. It is translated as CASSPPTGAKNIQYF. This chain connects TRBV18 to TRBJ2-4, with 7 nucleotides matching TRBD1. The CDR3 is made up of 15 amino acids. V was pared by 0 bases and J by 1 base, with 0 bases of the junction left unmatched. The germline CDR1 and CDR2 sequences are KGHSH and LQKENI.

This clonotype was seen repeatedly, ten times or more. The CDR3 nucleotides are TGTGCCACCAGTGATTTAGGGACAGGGGTCAATGAGCAGTTCTTC. Amino acid sequence: CATSDLGTGVNEQFF. J is TRBJ2-1 and V is TRBV24-1, with 10 nucleotides matching TRBD1. V shed 1 base and J 6 bases; nucleotides not matched to a gene: 2. The CDR3 extends over 15 amino acids. CDR1 is KGHDR, CDR2 SFDVKD, per germline.

Of note for this clonotype: This may be a read error, as it is one base from a much larger clone. The CDR3 DNA sequence: TGTGCCAGCAGCCCTCGGACAGTGTTGAACACTGAAGCTTTCTTT. Its protein product is CASSPRTVLNTEAFF. This chain joins TRBV11-2 and TRBJ1-1, with D tentatively TRBD1 (6 bases). Per the germline V gene, CDR1 is SGHAT and CDR2 is FQNNGV. The CDR3 is made up of 15 amino acids. The V end lost 5 bases, the J end lost 0 bases, and 13 bases lay between the germline ends.

This clonotype was seen repeatedly, ten times or more. V and J are TRBV2 and TRBJ2-3; no clear D. CDR3 length: 15 residues. Germline assignment: CDR1 SNHLY and CDR2 FYNNEI. With 10 bases removed from V and 2 bases from J, the gap between germline ends came to 19 bases. The CDR3 region is CANRVGFGSTDTQYF. For the CDR3, the DNA is TGTGCCAACCGGGTCGGGTTCGGGTCCACAGATACGCAGTATTTT.